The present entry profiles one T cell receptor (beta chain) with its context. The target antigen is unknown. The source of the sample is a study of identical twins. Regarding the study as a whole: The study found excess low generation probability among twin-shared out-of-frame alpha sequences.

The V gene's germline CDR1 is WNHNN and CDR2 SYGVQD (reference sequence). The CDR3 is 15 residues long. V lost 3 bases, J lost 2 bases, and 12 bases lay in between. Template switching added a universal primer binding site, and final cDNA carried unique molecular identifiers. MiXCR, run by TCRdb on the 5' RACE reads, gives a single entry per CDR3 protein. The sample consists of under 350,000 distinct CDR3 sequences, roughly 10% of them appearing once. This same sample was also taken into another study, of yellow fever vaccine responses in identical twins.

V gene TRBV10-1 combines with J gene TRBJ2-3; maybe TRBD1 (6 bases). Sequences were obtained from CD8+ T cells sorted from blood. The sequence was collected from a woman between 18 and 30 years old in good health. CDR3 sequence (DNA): TGCGCCAGCAGTGACTTGGACAGTCTCACAGATACGCAGTATTTT. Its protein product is CASSDLDSLTDTQYF.